This record looks at one T cell receptor (beta chain) sequence and its context. Its target is not known. The data derive from a study of cytomegalovirus exposure and HLA in healthy donors. In germline, CDR1 is KGHSH, CDR2 LQKENI. The CDR3 consists of 15 residues. The V end lost 2 bases, the J end lost 1 base, and 9 bases lay between the germline ends. This PCR relied on a set of 60 Vbeta primers and 13 Jbeta primers. Profiled with immunoSEQ multiplex PCR; TCRdb holds only in-frame clones, not every one. This sample carries tens of thousands of clones, 78% of them seen once, and the ten largest clones take roughly 9%. Study results and limitations: Reportedly, fewer N-insertions than the roughly 690-donor mean appeared in an Asian-associated ancestry cluster in a later analysis.

The J gene is TRBJ1-5, the V gene TRBV18; TRBD1 is a possible D gene (5 bases). The sequence came from a woman aged 40 to 50 in good health and CMV-seropositive. Specimen: PBMCs. The CDR3 coding sequence is TGTGCCAGCTCACCATCGGGGGGGAGCAATCAGCCCCAGCATTTT. Its translation is CASSPSGGSNQPQHF.